The following is a TCR beta chain sequence with its context. The antigen remains unidentified. According to the study, TCR beta libraries were built with iRepertoire HTBI primers and CDR3-region Arm-PCR. Using its own MiXCR run on the multiplex PCR reads, TCRdb lists one record per CDR3 protein. The top ten clones hold around 13% of a sample with roughly 450,000 distinct CDR3 sequences, about 22% of them seen once. These data originate in a study of regulatory T cells in long-lasting Graves disease. Study background: With positive TSH receptor antibodies and over 5 years of antithyroid drugs, Graves' disease was considered persistent. Study results and caveats: Having only a small sample size may have limited accuracy. Researchers reported studying only peripheral blood, not thyroid tissue.

Sample time point: persistent/refractory GD, antithyroid drugs over 5 years with positive TRAb. PBMCs provided the RNA from which the TCR library was made. Sequencing used peripheral blood mononuclear cells (PBMCs), obtained when the disease was refractory, from a patient treated with antithyroid drugs. This TCR was recovered from a female donor with Graves disease.

The CDR3 region is CASKNTLYEQYF. The CDR3, as DNA: TGTGCCAGCAAAAATACTCTCTACGAGCAGTACTTC. The V call is TRBV6-1, the J call TRBJ2-7; no firm D call. CDR1 and CDR2 (germline): MNHNS, SASEGT. This CDR3 contains 12 residues. With 7 bases removed from V and 3 bases from J, the gap between germline ends came to 10 bases.